The 4 T cell receptor beta chains listed next were all sequenced from one sample in a study of blood T cell repertoires in COVID-19. The method was immunoSEQ multiplex PCR; TCRdb's version includes in-frame clones alone and lacks a portion of them. The sample holds about 390,000 clones, roughly 89% seen once. The sequencing sample was made of PBMCs or T cells enriched from blood (not recorded which). These receptors were collected from a woman in her forties or fifties who had recovered from COVID-19.

Concerning this clone: An end of the junction does not agree with germline; a read error may underlie this. This chain connects TRBV5-1 to TRBJ2-7, with D perhaps TRBD2 (6 bases). The CDR3 is 14 residues long. Germline values: CDR1 SGHRS, CDR2 YFSETQ. The CDR3 region is CASSLRAGTSNLHF. The CDR3 bases are TGCGCCAGCAGCTTGAGGGCGGGAACCTCGAATCTCCACTTC.

The rearrangement uses TRBV6-6 and TRBJ1-6; D is perhaps TRBD1 (6 bases). Per germline, CDR1 MNHNY and CDR2 SVGAGI (reference sequence). Trimming removed 7 bases from V and 10 bases from J, with 14 bases in between. The CDR3 is 13 amino acids. CDR3 amino acids: CASMAGANSPLHF. The DNA of the CDR3 is TGTGCCAGCATGGCGGGGGCAAACTCACCCCTCCACTTT.

This chain links TRBV19 with TRBJ1-1; tentative D call: TRBD1 (5 bases). The V gene's germline CDR1 is LNHDA and CDR2 SQIVND (reference sequence). The CDR3 runs 14 residues. V dropped 0 bases and J dropped 7 bases, with 12 bases sitting between them. CDR3 in DNA: TGTGCCAGTAGTATAGACCCGACGGGGGATGAAGCTTTCTTT. Translating it yields CASSIDPTGDEAFF.

The chain is built from TRBV11-3 and TRBJ2-3; D perhaps matches TRBD1 (6 bases). Trimming cost V 5 bases and J 6 bases, with 9 bases left between them. The CDR3 covers 12 residues. Germline values: CDR1 SGHNT, CDR2 YENEEA. The CDR3 spells CASSQRGDTQYF. CDR3 coding DNA: TGTGCCAGCAGCCAAAGGGGGGATACGCAGTATTTT.